Listed below are T cell receptor beta chains from one sample, sequenced in a study of T cells after yellow fever vaccination. In TCRdb, the 5' RACE reads were re-called with MiXCR into one record per CDR3 protein. The sample yields tens of thousands of distinct CDR3 sequences, roughly 6.3% seen once. The sample consisted of PBMCs, either bulk or a sorted T-cell subset (CD4+, CD8+, memory, or dextramer-sorted; not recorded which), taken on the day of the yellow fever booster vaccination. These TCRs come from a man aged 25-45 years who received the YFV17D yellow fever vaccine. Both conserved end residues are part of each CDR3. D genes are given only for firm matches. For some rows the clone size is stated as once, few or many, or as a class when expanded; others skip it.

abundance | j_gene | d_gene | v_gene | CDR3aa | CDR3nt
many | TRBJ2-1 | TRBD2 | TRBV5-5 | CASSFPPSGDPYEQFF | TGTGCCAGCAGCTTCCCCCCTAGCGGGGACCCCTATGAGCAGTTCTTC
many | TRBJ2-7 | TRBD1 | TRBV15 | CATSRDIGTVDHEQYF | TGTGCCACCAGCAGAGATATAGGGACAGTGGACCACGAGCAGTACTTC
- | TRBJ1-3 | TRBD1 | TRBV7-8 | CASSGRDSSGNTIYF | TGTGCCAGCAGCGGTCGGGACAGCTCTGGAAACACCATATATTTT
many | TRBJ1-4 | - | TRBV7-8 | CASKVDVNEKLFF | TGTGCCAGCAAAGTGGACGTTAATGAAAAACTGTTTTTT
many | TRBJ2-4 | - | TRBV12-3/TRBV12-4 | CASSLSGGFTKNIQYF | TGTGCCAGCAGTTTATCAGGGGGGTTTACCAAAAACATTCAGTACTTC
many | TRBJ1-2 | - | TRBV7-2 | CASSLAISRGFGGYTF | TGTGCCAGCAGCTTAGCCATATCCAGGGGATTTGGGGGCTACACCTTC
- | TRBJ1-1 | - | TRBV19 | CASSRKDRPDTEAFF | TGTGCCAGTAGTAGGAAAGACAGGCCGGACACTGAAGCTTTCTTT
many | TRBJ2-5 | TRBD2 | TRBV4-3 | CASSQVGLAGTVQYF | TGCGCCAGCAGCCAAGTCGGACTAGCGGGAACGGTCCAGTACTTC
many | TRBJ2-1 | TRBD1 | TRBV6-1 | CASSVSLTRDRGPGEQFF | TGTGCCAGCAGTGTCAGCCTTACCCGGGACAGGGGGCCCGGTGAGCAGTTCTTC
few | TRBJ2-3 | - | TRBV20-1 | CSASMGSTDTQYF | TGCAGTGCTAGCATGGGGTCCACAGATACGCAGTATTTT
- | TRBJ2-7 | TRBD1 | TRBV7-2 | CASSLGQGKVEQYF | TGTGCCAGCAGCTTGGGACAGGGTAAAGTCGAGCAGTACTTC
- | TRBJ1-5 | - | TRBV20-1 | CSALPGPDQPQHF | TGCAGTGCTCTGCCGGGACCTGATCAGCCCCAGCATTTT
many | TRBJ2-2 | - | TRBV4-3 | CASSQEEGNTGELFF | TGCGCCAGCAGCCAAGAGGAGGGGAACACCGGGGAGCTGTTTTTT
many | TRBJ2-3 | - | TRBV4-3 | CASSQEIESTDTQYF | TGCGCCAGCAGCCAAGAAATTGAAAGCACAGATACGCAGTATTTT
- | TRBJ1-2 | - | TRBV5-1 | CATKMGAGPFGYTF | TGCGCCACCAAAATGGGGGCAGGGCCCTTTGGCTACACCTTC
few | TRBJ2-1 | - | TRBV7-2 | CASSRRSGQQNPEQFF | TGTGCCAGCAGCCGAAGGTCCGGACAGCAAAATCCTGAGCAGTTCTTC
many | TRBJ1-5 | TRBD1 | TRBV4-2 | CASSQGTGGVQPQHF | TGTGCCAGCAGCCAAGGGACAGGGGGCGTTCAGCCCCAGCATTTT